The next 19 T cell receptor beta chains were all read from a single sample in a study of T-cell memory formation after mild COVID-19. TCRdb re-analysed the 5' RACE reads in MiXCR, keeping a single row per CDR3 protein. The sample has about 390,000 distinct CDR3 sequences, 15% to 20% seen once. The material sequenced was PBMCs or a T cell subset sorted from them (not recorded which). The receptors shown here come from a man younger than 35 who had mild COVID-19 (a few samples of this study predate the infection). Cell type and time point are not known.

The sample holds a few counts of this clonotype. The chain recombines TRBV28 with TRBJ2-3; 10 positions match TRBD2. Germline assignment: CDR1 MDHEN and CDR2 SYDVKM. Trimming at V came to 3 bases and at J to 2 bases, leaving 8 bases not matched to a gene. The CDR3 extends over 17 amino acids. This CDR3 reads CASSFSPSGGYTDTQYF. The CDR3 DNA reads TGTGCCAGCAGTTTTTCCCCTAGCGGGGGTTACACAGATACGCAGTATTTT. Full variable domain (remainder filled in from reference TRBV28 and TRBJ2-3): DVKVTQSSRYLVKRTGEKVFLECVQDMDHENMFWYRQDPGLGLRLIYFSYDVKMKEKGDIPEGYSVSREKKERFSLILESASTNQTSMYLCASSFSPSGGYTDTQYFGPGTRLTVL.

This chain connects TRBV2 to TRBJ2-3; TRBD1 is a possible D gene (6 bases). Germline V gene data show CDR1 as SNHLY and CDR2 as FYNNEI. The CDR3 consists of 15 residues. The V and J ends lost 7 bases and 2 bases respectively, with 16 bases between them. CDR3 bases: TGTGCCAGCACCGACCAGGGGCGAAACACAGATACGCAGTATTTT. Amino acid sequence: CASTDQGRNTDTQYF.

The chain is built from TRBV10-3 and TRBJ2-7; no clear D. V lost 0 bases and J 4 bases, leaving 16 bases between the germline ends. The CDR3 loop spans 16 amino acids. Germline V gives CDR1 ENHRY, CDR2 SYGVKD. The CDR3 DNA is TGTGCCATCAGTGAGTCGACGCGGAGCCCCGTTTACGAGCAGTACTTC. Protein sequence: CAISESTRSPVYEQYF.

This clonotype was observed a handful of times. V usage is TRBV15 and J usage is TRBJ1-2; 7 bases fit TRBD1. The CDR3 is 13 residues long. CDR1 LNHNV and CDR2 YYDKDF come from the germline V gene (reference sequence). The trim removed 1 base at V and 8 bases at J, leaving 4 bases unmatched. CDR3 sequence (DNA): TGTGCCACCAGCAGAGCGACAGGGCTGGGCTACACCTTC. Its protein is CATSRATGLGYTF.

This clonotype was counted a single time. This rearrangement joins TRBV9 to TRBJ2-2, with TRBD1 matching over 9 bases. V trimming: 0 bases; J trimming: 6 bases; junction bases outside the gene matches: 6. CDR3 size: 16 residues. Germline CDR1 reads SGDLS; CDR2 reads YYNGEE. CDR3 residues: CASSVGGTGMAGELFF. The CDR3 DNA is TGTGCCAGCAGCGTAGGTGGGACAGGGATGGCCGGGGAGCTGTTTTTT.

This chain connects TRBV15 to TRBJ1-4, with a tentative D call TRBD1 (5 bases). Trimming stripped 8 bases from V and 4 bases from J, with 17 bases between. Germline V gene data show CDR1 as LNHNV and CDR2 as YYDKDF (reference sequence). This CDR3 is built from 15 residues. The CDR3, as DNA: TGTGCCACCGGGGTCCGGGGGGGTATTAATGAAAAACTGTTTTTT. This encodes CATGVRGGINEKLFF.

This chain joins TRBV7-9 and TRBJ2-3; TRBD2 matches 8 bases. From germline, CDR1 is SEHNR and CDR2 FQNEAQ (reference sequence). The CDR3 loop spans 14 amino acids. The V segment lost 5 bases and the J segment 5 bases; nucleotides outside the gene matches: 6. The CDR3 protein is CASSPRGGEDTQYF. In DNA form, the CDR3 reads TGTGCCAGCAGCCCCCGGGGGGGTGAAGATACGCAGTATTTT.

This clonotype came up a few times. This chain links TRBV6-2 or TRBV6-3 with TRBJ1-5; D is unresolved. From germline, CDR1 is MNHEY and CDR2 SVGEGT. CDR3 length: 13 amino acids. The V end lost 2 bases, the J end lost 9 bases, and 11 bases lay between the germline ends. In nucleotides, the CDR3 is TGTGCCAGCAGTTACGAAAGACGGCGGCCCCAGCATTTT. It translates to CASSYERRRPQHF.

The J gene is TRBJ2-5, the V gene TRBV7-3, with D perhaps TRBD1 (7 bases). Trimming stripped 1 base from V and 4 bases from J, with 13 bases between. The CDR3 totals 15 residues. CDR1 is SGHTA and CDR2 is FQGTGA in the germline V gene. CDR3 in DNA: TGTGCCAGCAGCTTAAGCCGCGGGACAGCAGAGACCCAGTACTTC. Its translation is CASSLSRGTAETQYF.

This clonotype showed up just a few times. The gene calls are TRBV12-3 or TRBV12-4 and TRBJ1-5; D is possibly TRBD1 (6 bases). V was pared by 3 bases and J by 6 bases, with 12 bases between. The CDR3 consists of 14 residues. In DNA form, the CDR3 reads TGTGCCAGCAGTTTTCAGGGGAGGGCTCAGCCCCAGCATTTT. Translated, it gives CASSFQGRAQPQHF.

The V and J genes are TRBV12-3 or TRBV12-4 and TRBJ1-5; D is unresolved. The CDR3 totals 14 residues. Trimming removed 7 bases from V and 6 bases from J, with 16 bases in between. The DNA for the CDR3 is TGTGCCAGCAAATCCCGGGGAATGGGTCAGCCCCAGCATTTT. This encodes CASKSRGMGQPQHF.

This clonotype was observed a single time. The chain recombines TRBV12-5 with TRBJ1-4; TRBD1 matches at 7 bases. Germline trimming cut 3 bases from V and 6 bases from J; bases unmatched to any gene: 10. The CDR3 loop spans 16 amino acids. Per germline, CDR1 LGHNT and CDR2 FRNRAP. CDR3 nucleotide sequence: TGTGCTAGTGGTTTCCTACTCCAGGGGGTTCATGAAAAACTGTTTTTT. Its protein product is CASGFLLQGVHEKLFF.

This clonotype was seen a few times. J is TRBJ1-6 and V is TRBV5-1, with D possibly matching TRBD1 (5 bases). Trimming removed 0 bases at V and 9 bases at J, with 16 bases between. The CDR3 has 16 residues. Looked up from germline, CDR1 is SGHRS and CDR2 is YFSETQ. CDR3: CASSLDSGRVRSPLHF. The CDR3 nucleotides are TGCGCCAGCAGCTTGGATTCAGGCAGGGTGCGTTCACCCCTCCACTTT.

V is TRBV7-3 and J is TRBJ2-1, with a weak D call TRBD2 (6 bases). Per germline, CDR1 SGHTA and CDR2 FQGTGA. With 2 bases removed from V and 9 bases from J, the gap between germline ends came to 14 bases. The CDR3 has 14 residues. Here the CDR3 reads CASSLWGGKGEQFF. The CDR3, as DNA: TGTGCCAGCAGCTTATGGGGCGGGAAGGGTGAGCAGTTCTTC.

This clonotype has only a few counts. J is TRBJ2-2 and V is TRBV27, with 7 bases identical to TRBD1. This CDR3 is built from 15 residues. V lost 7 bases to trimming and J lost 4 bases; unmatched junction nucleotides: 9. The germline gives CDR1 MNHEY, CDR2 SMNVEV (reference sequence). The CDR3 is CASTSDRAATGELFF. CDR3 nucleotide sequence: TGTGCCAGCACTTCAGACAGGGCGGCCACCGGGGAGCTGTTTTTT.

The J gene is TRBJ2-2, the V gene TRBV29-1; D possibly uses TRBD1 or TRBD2 (5 bases each). V lost 1 base, J lost 2 bases, and 8 bases lay in between. This CDR3 has 14 residues. The V gene's germline CDR1 is SQVTM and CDR2 ANQGSEA. The CDR3: CSVEGGVNTGELFF. DNA of the CDR3: TGCAGCGTTGAAGGAGGGGTCAACACCGGGGAGCTGTTTTTT.

This clonotype was counted between two and nine times. This chain connects TRBV12-1 to TRBJ2-7. TRBV12-1 is listed as a pseudogene. This CDR3 contains 12 residues. The CDR3 coding sequence is TGTGCCAGCAGCTTGGTTCATGCCGAGCAGTACGTC. Amino acid sequence: CASSLVHAEQYV.

This clonotype has a handful of counts. The genes are TRBV27 and TRBJ2-1, with D perhaps TRBD1 (5 bases). This CDR3 has 13 amino acids. V was pared by 1 base and J by 10 bases, with 11 bases between. In germline, CDR1 is MNHEY, CDR2 SMNVEV (reference sequence). CDR3 protein: CASSLFRQTEQFF. The CDR3 bases are TGTGCCAGCAGTTTATTCCGACAGACCGAGCAGTTCTTC.

This CDR3 is CATERGKGNQPQHF. The DNA for the CDR3 is TGTGCCACCGAACGGGGGAAGGGCAATCAGCCCCAGCATTTT. V usage is TRBV19 and J usage is TRBJ1-5; D possibly corresponds to TRBD1 (5 bases). The CDR3 runs 14 residues. The V gene's germline CDR1 is LNHDA and CDR2 SQIVND (reference sequence). The V and J ends lost 10 bases and 2 bases respectively, with 15 bases between them.